The source of this TCR beta chain is a study of T cell responses to AZD1222 COVID-19 vaccine. Sequencing was performed with immunoSEQ multiplex PCR; in TCRdb, only in-frame clones are kept and a portion is missing. Of some 97,000 clones listed, around 90% were seen once; the top ten hold approximately 15%. Turning to this clone: The antigen is not known.

General study results and limits: Sampling captured repertoires only after the peak T cell response.

Germline CDR1 and CDR2: SGHAT and FQNNGV. The CDR3 has 16 amino acids. Germline trimming cut 6 bases from V and 5 bases from J; bases unmatched to any gene: 15. The chain links TRBV11-2 to TRBJ1-2; TRBD1 aligns across 7 bases. This specimen was peripheral blood, taken on day 0 of AZD1222 vaccination. The TCR originated in an adult in good health. The chain's CDR3 is CASRELRAGGRYGYTF. The CDR3 DNA reads as TGTGCCAGCAGAGAACTCAGGGCAGGGGGTCGATATGGCTACACCTTC.